One sample yielded the 27 T cell receptor beta chains listed below, sequenced in a study of spatial heterogeneity in lung cancer (dated by TCRdb to between 2018 and 2020). Library construction relied on 5' RACE. Sequencer: NextSeq 500. The public sequencing data were trimmed at Q25 with fastp and processed into clonotypes with MiXCR by TCRdb, which kept only in-frame beta chains. Rows merge per CDR3 protein into single entries with the most common DNA and genes. In all, the sample holds approximately 7,800 distinct CDR3 sequences, and 7.5% to 10% of those were seen once. The ten most abundant clones make up 40% to 50% of the sample. The time point label on this specimen signifies: sample taken at primary tumor resection. The sample was PBMCs, taken at surgery. The receptors were sampled from a male donor with early-stage non-small cell lung cancer.

Many counts were recorded for this clonotype. The chain is built from TRBV6-6 and TRBJ1-5; D is undetermined. The CDR3 covers 13 residues. Trimming pared 8 bases from V and 9 bases from J, leaving 17 bases between. Germline CDR1 is MNHNY and CDR2 is SVGAGI (reference sequence). The CDR3 spells CASQREPRAPQHF. CDR3 nucleotides: TGTGCCAGCCAAAGGGAACCCCGGGCGCCCCAGCATTTT.

The CDR3 sequence: CASSLGSREQYF. CDR3 sequence (DNA): TGTGCCAGCAGCTTAGGGTCCAGGGAGCAGTACTTC. The chain has TRBV7-9 and TRBJ2-7; D is unclear. The germline V and J ends were trimmed by 1 base and 7 bases, with 8 bases remaining between them. Germline assignment: CDR1 SEHNR and CDR2 FQNEAQ (reference sequence). The CDR3 consists of 12 residues.

This clonotype was picked up many times. The chain links TRBV7-9 to TRBJ1-1; 7 nucleotides line up with TRBD1. This CDR3 is 14 amino acids long. Looked up from germline, CDR1 is SEHNR and CDR2 is FQNEAQ (reference sequence). Unmatched junction bases numbered 4, after V lost 5 bases and J lost 1 base. The chain's CDR3 is CASSLGTANTEAFF. The CDR3 DNA reads as TGTGCCAGCAGCCTGGGGACAGCGAACACTGAAGCTTTCTTT.

Sample share makes this clonotype medium-sized. The chain has TRBV4-3 and TRBJ2-1; 10 bases align to TRBD2. Germline CDR1 is LGHNA and CDR2 is YSLEER. This CDR3 is built from 16 residues. V gave up 5 bases and J gave up 4 bases; unmatched junction bases: 8. This chain's CDR3 is CASSYSSSGSYNEQFF. For the CDR3, the DNA is TGCGCCAGCAGCTACTCGTCTAGCGGGAGTTACAATGAGCAGTTCTTC.

This clonotype was found many times. The rearrangement links TRBV5-1 to TRBJ2-2; perhaps D is TRBD1 or TRBD2 (5 bases each). Germline V lookup: CDR1 SGHRS, CDR2 YFSETQ. V dropped 4 bases and J dropped 2 bases, with 18 bases sitting between them. The CDR3 is made up of 17 amino acids. This CDR3 reads CASSGGSRVPNTGELFF. DNA of the CDR3: TGCGCCAGCAGCGGGGGTTCGCGGGTCCCCAACACCGGGGAGCTGTTTTTT.

This clonotype is medium-sized by share. This rearrangement joins TRBV9 to TRBJ2-1; 9 bases align to TRBD1. Germline CDR1 is SGDLS and CDR2 is YYNGEE. CDR3 length equals 14 residues. Trimming took 3 bases from V and 8 from J; bases not matched to a gene: 6. DNA of the CDR3: TGTGCCAGCAGCGCTGGACAGGGGTTGCATGAGCAGTTCTTC. It yields the protein CASSAGQGLHEQFF.

Of note for this clonotype: This may come from a read error, since a much larger clone is one base off. Here the CDR3 DNA reads TGTGCCAACATGCAACAGGGTCCTGGGGCCAACGTCCTGACTTTC. Translated: CANMQQGPGANVLTF. The rearrangement uses TRBV2 and TRBJ2-6, with a weak D call TRBD1 (6 bases). V was trimmed by 10 bases and J by 2 bases, leaving 15 bases between them. The CDR3 loop spans 15 amino acids. The V gene's germline CDR1 is SNHLY and CDR2 FYNNEI.

This clonotype was detected many times. CDR3 DNA sequence: TGCGCCAGCAACATACTGGGAGTGGATCAAGAGACCCAGTACTTC. It specifies CASNILGVDQETQYF. The gene calls are TRBV5-1 and TRBJ2-5, with D perhaps matching TRBD2 (5 bases). Trimming cost V 6 bases and J 2 bases, with 17 bases left between them. CDR1 is SGHRS, CDR2 YFSETQ, per germline. The CDR3 is made up of 15 amino acids.

The genes are TRBV6-6 and TRBJ1-2; 7 nucleotides agree with TRBD1. The CDR3 runs 14 residues. Trimming removed 7 bases from V and 4 bases from J; junction bases left unmatched: 9. Germline values: CDR1 MNHNY, CDR2 SVGAGI (reference sequence). In nucleotides, the CDR3 is TGTGCCAGCACCACAGGCACAGGGGTCTATGGCTACACCTTC. Translation gives CASTTGTGVYGYTF.

In this sample, this clonotype is medium-sized (0.01 to 0.1%). This sequence joins TRBV20-1 and TRBJ2-1, with TRBD2 matching 7 bases. CDR1 DFQATT and CDR2 SNEGSKA come from the germline V gene (reference sequence). This CDR3 is 16 amino acids long. With V trimmed by 0 bases and J by 5 bases, 10 bases remained unmatched. CDR3 DNA sequence: TGCAGTGCTAGAGACCGAGCGGGACTGGGGAACAATGAGCAGTTCTTC. The encoded protein is CSARDRAGLGNNEQFF.

This sequence joins TRBV6-2 or TRBV6-3 and TRBJ2-7, with 7 bases that match TRBD1. With 2 bases clipped from V and 3 bases from J, the junction kept 4 bases outside the gene matches. Germline CDR1 reads MNHEY; CDR2 reads SVGEGT. This CDR3 is built from 14 residues. The CDR3 protein is CASSYEGAYYEQYF. The CDR3 DNA sequence: TGTGCCAGCAGTTACGAGGGGGCGTACTACGAGCAGTACTTC.

There are many counts of this clonotype. The rearrangement uses TRBV6-1 and TRBJ1-5, with D unclear. Germline V gene data show CDR1 as MNHNS and CDR2 as SASEGT. The CDR3 covers 15 residues. V dropped 3 bases and J dropped 2 bases, with 11 bases sitting between them. The CDR3 sequence: CASSDHGYGNQPQHF. Here the CDR3 DNA reads TGTGCCAGCAGTGATCATGGGTATGGCAATCAGCCCCAGCATTTT.

This chain connects TRBV5-4 to TRBJ1-3; 7 positions agree with TRBD1. This CDR3 region has 16 residues. Trimming took 10 bases from V and 2 from J; bases not matched to a gene: 15. Germline V CDR1 and CDR2: SGHNT, YYREEE (reference sequence). The CDR3 loop is CAAGEGAKGTGNTIYF. As DNA, the CDR3 is TGTGCCGCTGGCGAGGGGGCCAAAGGAACTGGAAACACCATATATTTT.

This clonotype was counted at least ten times. This rearrangement joins TRBV4-1 to TRBJ2-3; 7 positions match TRBD2. Germline trimming cut 0 bases from V and 4 bases from J; bases unmatched to any gene: 1. Germline V lookup: CDR1 MGHRA, CDR2 YSYEKL. The CDR3 extends over 14 amino acids. This chain's CDR3 is CASSQDREADTQYF. The CDR3 coding sequence is TGCGCCAGCAGCCAAGACCGGGAGGCAGATACGCAGTATTTT.

Many counts were recorded for this clonotype. The V call is TRBV4-1, the J call TRBJ2-1; 10 bases fit TRBD2. The CDR3 is 18 amino acids. V lost 0 bases and J lost 4; bases outside the gene matches: 9. From germline, CDR1 is MGHRA and CDR2 YSYEKL. The CDR3 sequence: CASSQESFGLAVYNEQFF. The CDR3 DNA reads as TGCGCCAGCAGCCAAGAGTCTTTTGGACTAGCGGTATACAATGAGCAGTTCTTC.

The V call is TRBV5-6, the J call TRBJ2-1; 9 bases map to TRBD2. The V segment lost 4 bases and the J segment 10 bases; nucleotides outside the gene matches: 9. CDR1 and CDR2 (germline): SGHDT, YYEEEE. CDR3 length: 14 amino acids. In DNA, the CDR3 is TGTGCCAGCAGCCTCCCCCTACTAGCGGGCGAGCAGTTCTTC. It is translated as CASSLPLLAGEQFF.

This chain links TRBV20-1 with TRBJ2-6, with D possibly TRBD1 on 7 matching bases. Germline-derived CDR1 and CDR2 are DFQATT and SNEGSKA (reference sequence). The CDR3 extends over 16 amino acids. V was cut by 3 bases and J by 0 bases, with 12 bases left in between. CDR3 nucleotides: TGCAGTGCTAGCCAGGGGGGTACCTCTGGGGCCAACGTCCTGACTTTC. Its protein product is CSASQGGTSGANVLTF.

Ten or more counts support this clonotype. This sequence joins TRBV7-2 and TRBJ2-7, with 9 bases aligning to TRBD1. The V gene's germline CDR1 is SGHTA and CDR2 FQGNSA. J lost 3 bases, V lost 5 bases, and 11 bases had no gene match. The CDR3 loop spans 16 amino acids. DNA of the CDR3: TGTGCCAGCAGCAAGTACTCCCCGGACAGGGGCTACGAGCAGTACTTC. Translating it yields CASSKYSPDRGYEQYF.

This clonotype was recorded a few times. The rearrangement uses TRBV11-2 and TRBJ2-2; 10 bases match TRBD2. The CDR3 spans 17 residues. J gave up 2 bases and V 5 bases, and 8 bases lay outside the gene matches. CDR1 is SGHAT and CDR2 is FQNNGV in the germline V gene. CDR3 bases: TGTGCCAGCAGCCCCCGTGTAGCGGGAGGTAACACCGGGGAGCTGTTTTTT. Amino acids: CASSPRVAGGNTGELFF.

By share, this clonotype ranks as medium-sized. The chain couples TRBV4-1 to TRBJ2-7; no reliable D call. Germline loops: CDR1 MGHRA, CDR2 YSYEKL. Trimming cost V 4 bases and J 5 bases, with 12 bases left between them. CDR3 size: 13 residues. CDR3 sequence (DNA): TGCGCCAGCAGCCCTGACGGGCCCGACGAGCAGTACTTC. It yields the protein CASSPDGPDEQYF.

This clonotype is medium-sized in the sample. The chain combines TRBV28 with TRBJ2-5; D is uncertain. Trimming pared 2 bases from V and 0 bases from J, leaving 13 bases between. The CDR3 loop spans 16 amino acids. CDR1 and CDR2 (germline): MDHEN, SYDVKM. In DNA, the CDR3 is TGTGCCAGCAGTTTAATCGGTCCTGGGTACCAAGAGACCCAGTACTTC. Encoded protein: CASSLIGPGYQETQYF.

The chain joins TRBV20-1 to TRBJ2-3, with D unclear. The CDR3 contains 14 residues. The germline gives CDR1 DFQATT, CDR2 SNEGSKA (reference sequence). Trimming removed 1 base from V and 2 bases from J, with 10 bases in between. This CDR3 is CSARGTANTDTQYF. As DNA, the CDR3 is TGCAGTGCTAGAGGGACGGCCAACACAGATACGCAGTATTTT.

In its sample, this clonotype was seen many times. CDR3 loop: CASSIDRSSTDTQYF. The CDR3 DNA reads TGTGCCAGTAGTATTGACAGAAGTAGCACAGATACGCAGTATTTT. V usage is TRBV19 and J usage is TRBJ2-3; tentatively, D is TRBD1 (5 bases). The CDR3 sequence is 15 residues long. CDR1 is LNHDA and CDR2 is SQIVND in the germline V gene (reference sequence). V dropped 3 bases and J dropped 0 bases, with 10 bases sitting between them.

This clonotype was observed at least ten times. The rearrangement joins TRBV7-9 to TRBJ2-3, with 9 bases matching TRBD2. This CDR3 region has 17 residues. CDR1 is SEHNR and CDR2 is FQNEAQ in the germline V gene (reference sequence). V shed 1 base and J 3 bases; nucleotides not matched to a gene: 8. The CDR3 here is CASSLGGKREETDTQYF. Written as DNA, the CDR3 is TGTGCCAGCAGCTTAGGGGGTAAGCGGGAGGAGACAGATACGCAGTATTTT.

This clonotype is judged medium-sized. The J gene is TRBJ1-5, the V gene TRBV12-5; 8 bases align to TRBD1. Germline V gives CDR1 LGHNT, CDR2 FRNRAP. Trimming removed 3 bases from V and 6 bases from J; junction bases left unmatched: 4. CDR3 size: 14 residues. CDR3 DNA sequence: TGTGCTAGTGGTTTTGGACAGGGCGTTCAGCCCCAGCATTTT. It is translated as CASGFGQGVQPQHF.

This clonotype has just a few counts. Here the CDR3 reads CSVESSRQTESYEQYF. The CDR3 DNA reads as TGCAGCGTTGAAAGTTCCCGACAGACAGAATCCTACGAGCAGTACTTC. V usage is TRBV29-1 and J usage is TRBJ2-7; possible D gene TRBD1, 5 bases. The germline CDR1 and CDR2 sequences are SQVTM and ANQGSEA. The CDR3 contains 16 residues. V gave up 2 bases and J gave up 1 base, with 18 bases separating them.

This clonotype was seen ten or more times. The CDR3 DNA sequence: TGTGCCAGCAGCTCGACTCGACAGGGCCGGTACAATCAGCCCCAGCATTTT. Translating it yields CASSSTRQGRYNQPQHF. J is TRBJ1-5 and V is TRBV7-2; 7 bases agree with TRBD1. CDR1 and CDR2 (germline): SGHTA, FQGNSA. V gave up 4 bases and J gave up 3 bases; unmatched junction bases: 12. The CDR3 has 17 amino acids.